The clone carrying this T cell receptor beta chain was counted once. Its antigen is as yet unknown. Naive CD8 populations comprised CD45RO-negative cells positively selected for CCR7, excluding terminally differentiated effector memory CD45RA+ cells. This sample is part of a study of shared clonotypes between healthy human individuals. Study outcomes and limitations: What rarefaction showed was incomplete sorted-subset sequencing despite large depth. Naive subsets tended to show greater estimated richness than memory subsets. Clonotype sharing among donors was thought likely to change with sequencing depth.

The assay was immunoSEQ multiplex PCR, and TCRdb's table has in-frame clones only and misses some. The sample includes approximately 720,000 clones, approximately 90% of them seen just once. The germline CDR1 and CDR2 sequences are MNHEY and SMNVEV (reference sequence). The CDR3 sequence is 12 residues long. V was trimmed by 9 bases and J by 2 bases, leaving 9 bases between them. The sequence came from a man aged 30 to 39 in good health. The chain employs TRBV27 and TRBJ2-3; D is ambiguous. Material: naive CD8+ T cells sorted from blood. CDR3 DNA sequence: TGTGCCAGTCGGACGTACACAGATACGCAGTATTTT. Translation: CASRTYTDTQYF.